This T cell receptor beta chain was sequenced during a study of T cells in Graves' hyperthyroidism and ophthalmopathy. Study-level information: It was at initial diagnosis, before any treatment, that peripheral blood was collected.

Researchers amplified the TCR beta CDR3 regions from RNA transcripts. Researchers ran a first-round RT-PCR on the TCR CDR3 using the HTBI primer set. TCRdb called the multiplex PCR reads again in MiXCR, with one record for every CDR3 protein. The sample yields about 560,000 distinct CDR3 sequences, about a sixth seen once. Germline CDR1 is LGHDT and CDR2 is YNNKEL (reference sequence). V was cut by 5 bases and J by 0 bases, with 6 bases left in between. This CDR3 spans 13 amino acids. The sequencing sample was made of blood. This sequence joins TRBV3-1 and TRBJ2-3; D is undetermined. This TCR came from a woman in her late teens or twenties with Graves' hyperthyroidism. CDR3 nucleotides: TGTGCCAGCAGCTCCTTTAGCACAGATACGCAGTATTTT. It yields the protein CASSSFSTDTQYF.